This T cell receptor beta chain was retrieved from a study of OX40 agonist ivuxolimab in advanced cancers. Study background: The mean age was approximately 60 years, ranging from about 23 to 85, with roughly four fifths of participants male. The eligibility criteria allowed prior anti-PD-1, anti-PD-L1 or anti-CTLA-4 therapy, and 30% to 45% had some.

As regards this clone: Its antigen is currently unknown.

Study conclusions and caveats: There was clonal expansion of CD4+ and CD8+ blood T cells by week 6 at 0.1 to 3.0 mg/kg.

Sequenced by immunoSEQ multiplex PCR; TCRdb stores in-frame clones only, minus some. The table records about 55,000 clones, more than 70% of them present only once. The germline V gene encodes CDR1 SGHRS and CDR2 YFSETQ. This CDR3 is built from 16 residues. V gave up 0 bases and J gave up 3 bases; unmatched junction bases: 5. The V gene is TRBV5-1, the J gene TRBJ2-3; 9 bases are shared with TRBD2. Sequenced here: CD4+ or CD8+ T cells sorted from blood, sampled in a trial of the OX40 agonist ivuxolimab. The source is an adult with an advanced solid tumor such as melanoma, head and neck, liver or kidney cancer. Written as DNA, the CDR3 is TGCGCCAGCAGCTTGGTGGCTAGCGGGAAGACAGATACGCAGTATTTT. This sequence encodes CASSLVASGKTDTQYF.